One and the same sample provided the 5 T cell receptor beta chains below, sequenced in a study of blood T cell repertoires in COVID-19 (TCRdb year 2020). Libraries came from the immunoSEQ multiplex PCR assay. TCRdb took this table from immuneACCESS and kept in-frame rearrangements with V and J called. Such tables lack part of the clones; where checked against another copy, unresolved V genes explain under half of the gap, and the rest is unexplained. The sample data list approximately 200,000 clones, and approximately 81% of these were observed just once. Jointly, the top ten make up more than 0.75% of the sample. What was sequenced was peripheral blood. The receptors were gathered from a man between 40 and 49 years old with acute or convalescent COVID-19.

On this clone: At one of its ends the junction is not consistent with the germline gene, which may arise from a read error. CDR3 in amino acids: CAGSSGPGEKLFF. In DNA, the CDR3 is TGTGCCGGCAGCTCAGGGCCAGGAGAAAAACTGTTTTTT. The chain links TRBV7-2 to TRBJ1-4, with D tentatively TRBD1 (5 bases). The V gene's germline CDR1 is SGHTA and CDR2 FQGNSA. The CDR3 spans 13 residues.

The rearrangement uses TRBV6-6 and TRBJ2-7; TRBD1 is a possible D gene (6 bases). The CDR3 covers 14 residues. CDR1 and CDR2 from the germline V gene are MNHNY and SVGAGI (reference sequence). Deletions cut 7 bases from V and 2 bases from J, with 15 bases between. CDR3 bases: TGTGCCAGCACCGCACAGGGTACTACCTACGAGCAGTACTTC. Residues: CASTAQGTTYEQYF.

The chain links TRBV5-6 to TRBJ2-1; 12 bases map to TRBD1. CDR1 is SGHDT and CDR2 is YYEEEE in the germline V gene. The CDR3 extends over 18 amino acids. With V trimmed by 1 base and J by 5 bases, 10 bases remained unmatched. CDR3 in DNA: TGTGCCAGCAGCTTGATATCGTCGGGGACAGGGGGCCACAATGAGCAGTTCTTC. It is translated as CASSLISSGTGGHNEQFF.

The J gene is TRBJ1-1, the V gene TRBV27, with TRBD1 identical over 12 bases. The J segment lost 4 bases and the V segment lost 2 bases, leaving 5 bases of the junction unmatched. The V gene's germline CDR1 is MNHEY and CDR2 SMNVEV (reference sequence). CDR3 size: 16 residues. The CDR3, as DNA: TGTGCCAGCAGTTTAGGGCCGGGACAGGGGGCCACTGAAGCTTTCTTT. It yields the protein CASSLGPGQGATEAFF.

V is TRBV28 and J is TRBJ1-6, with a possible D match to TRBD1 (6 bases). Germline CDR1 and CDR2: MDHEN and SYDVKM. Trimming shortened V by 6 bases and J by 2 bases, and 14 bases separated the two germline ends. The CDR3 runs 16 residues. CDR3 sequence (DNA): TGTGCCAGCAGACCCCCCGGGGGGCCCTATAATTCACCCCTCCACTTT. This translates into CASRPPGGPYNSPLHF.